This T cell receptor beta chain was sequenced for a study of control samples from healthy donors and cancer patients (dated by TCRdb to about 2020). Taken from cysteine to phenylalanine, the CDR3 has 14 residues. Of all the DNA, just the CDR3 is kept, 42 bases in frame from base 1. From a lookup of the germline V gene, CDR1 and CDR2 are MNHEY and SVGAGI. V ends up 5 bases short and J 3 bases short, with an unmatched junction base count of 7. Library preparation employed the immunoSEQ multiplex PCR assay. In TCRdb, the immuneACCESS table is reduced to in-frame sequences with V and J assigned. These tables do not hold every clone; where another copy was compared, an unresolved V gene accounts for under half, and the others remain unexplained. This sample comprises approximately 150,000 clones, 85% to 90% of them detected only once. Less than 2% of the sample goes to the ten largest clones. Comment on this clone: No cognate antigen has been identified for it. No per-base quality is available; no much larger clone lies one base away.

The source of this sequence is a young man in good health. The material sequenced was blood. The sequence links TRBV6-5 to TRBJ2-7; TRBD1 aligns with 7 central bases. This receptor has the CDR3 CASSLEDRSYEQYF. DNA sequence: TGTGCCAGCAGTCTAGAGGACAGGAGCTACGAGCAGTACTTC.